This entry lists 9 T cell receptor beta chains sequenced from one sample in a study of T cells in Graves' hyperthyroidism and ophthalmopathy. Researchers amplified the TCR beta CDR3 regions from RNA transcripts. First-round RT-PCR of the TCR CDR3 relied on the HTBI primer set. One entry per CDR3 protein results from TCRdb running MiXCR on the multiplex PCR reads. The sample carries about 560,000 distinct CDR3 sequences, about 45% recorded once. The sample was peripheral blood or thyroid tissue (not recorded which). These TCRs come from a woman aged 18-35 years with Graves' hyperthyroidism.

CDR3 loop: CASSKQVLGEAFF. CDR3 nucleotides: TGTGCCAGCAGCAAACAGGTTCTCGGTGAAGCTTTCTTT. The J gene is TRBJ1-1, the V gene TRBV7-2, with D maybe TRBD1 (5 bases). V lost 5 bases to trimming and J lost 7 bases, with 14 bases between them. This CDR3 contains 13 residues. Germline V gene lookup returns CDR1 SGHTA and CDR2 FQGNSA.

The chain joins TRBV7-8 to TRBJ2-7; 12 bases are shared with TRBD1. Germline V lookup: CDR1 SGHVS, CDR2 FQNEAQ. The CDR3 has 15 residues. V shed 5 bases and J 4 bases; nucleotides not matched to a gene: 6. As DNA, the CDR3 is TGTGCCAGCAGCCCTCGGGGACAGGGGGCTTACGAGCAGTACTTC. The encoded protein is CASSPRGQGAYEQYF.

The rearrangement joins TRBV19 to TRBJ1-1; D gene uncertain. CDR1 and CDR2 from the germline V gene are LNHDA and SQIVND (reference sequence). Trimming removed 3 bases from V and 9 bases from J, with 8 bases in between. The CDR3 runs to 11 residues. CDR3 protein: CASSMGTKAFF. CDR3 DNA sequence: TGTGCCAGTAGTATGGGTACGAAAGCTTTCTTT.

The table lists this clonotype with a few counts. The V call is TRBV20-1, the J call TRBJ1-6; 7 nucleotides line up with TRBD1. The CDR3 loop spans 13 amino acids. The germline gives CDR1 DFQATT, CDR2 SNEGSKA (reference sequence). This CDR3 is CSIGQAYNSPLHF. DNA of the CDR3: TGCAGCATTGGACAGGCGTATAATTCACCCCTCCACTTT.

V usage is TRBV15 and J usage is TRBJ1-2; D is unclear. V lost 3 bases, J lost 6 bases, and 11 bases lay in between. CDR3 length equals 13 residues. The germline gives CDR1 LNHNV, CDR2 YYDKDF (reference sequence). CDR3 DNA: TGTGCCACCAGCAGTTATATGGGAGATGGCTACACCTTC. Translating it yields CATSSYMGDGYTF.

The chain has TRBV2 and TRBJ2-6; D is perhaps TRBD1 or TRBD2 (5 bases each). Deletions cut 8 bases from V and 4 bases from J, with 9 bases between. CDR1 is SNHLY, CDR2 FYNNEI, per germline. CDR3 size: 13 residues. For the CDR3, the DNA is TGTGCCAGCCCCGAGGGGGGGGCCAACGTCCTGACTTTC. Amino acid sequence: CASPEGGANVLTF.

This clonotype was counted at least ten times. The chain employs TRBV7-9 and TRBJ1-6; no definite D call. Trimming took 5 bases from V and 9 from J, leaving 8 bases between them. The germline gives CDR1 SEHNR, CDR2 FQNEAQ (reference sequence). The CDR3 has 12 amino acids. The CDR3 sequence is CASSPGGSPLHF. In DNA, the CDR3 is TGTGCCAGCAGCCCGGGAGGTTCACCCCTCCACTTT.

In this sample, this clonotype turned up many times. The CDR3 protein is CSAISDRWDEQYF. The CDR3 DNA sequence: TGCAGTGCTATTAGCGACAGGTGGGACGAGCAGTACTTC. V is TRBV20-1 and J is TRBJ2-7; tentative D call: TRBD1 (6 bases). Germline CDR1 is DFQATT and CDR2 is SNEGSKA (reference sequence). CDR3 length: 13 amino acids. V was cut by 4 bases and J by 5 bases, with 15 bases left in between.

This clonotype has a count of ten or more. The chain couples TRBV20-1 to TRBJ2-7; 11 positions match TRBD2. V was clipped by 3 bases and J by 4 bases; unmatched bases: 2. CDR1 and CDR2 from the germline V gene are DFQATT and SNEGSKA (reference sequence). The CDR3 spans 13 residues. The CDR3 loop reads CSASTSGSYEQYF. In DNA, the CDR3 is TGCAGTGCTAGTACTAGCGGGAGTTACGAGCAGTACTTC.